The clone carrying this TCR beta chain is a singleton in its sample. Germline assignment: CDR1 MNHEY and CDR2 SVGAGI. CDR3 length equals 14 residues. Trimming took 2 bases from V and 7 from J, leaving 14 bases between them. The sample is drawn from a study of blood T cell repertoires in COVID-19. Study details: Sites across the United States, Italy and Spain contributed samples from acute and convalescent COVID-19. The cDNA or gDNA used as material had been derived from T cells, B-cell-depleted T cells, or PBMCs.

In the authors' methods: Researchers report that nucleated cell counts were estimated from reference gene primer amplification. Some clones are missing from TCRdb's copy, which holds only in-frame ones; the method was immunoSEQ multiplex PCR. The DNA was the basis for D and trimming; V, J and clone size are from that table. This table holds 40,000 or so clones, roughly 89% found once. The TCR sequence derives from a man aged 45 to 65 with active COVID-19. The V call is TRBV6-5, the J call TRBJ1-1, with a weak D call TRBD1 (6 bases). The sequencing input was peripheral blood. CDR3 protein: CASSYVRTAVEAFF. DNA of the CDR3: TGTGCCAGCAGTTACGTAAGGACAGCCGTTGAAGCTTTCTTT.